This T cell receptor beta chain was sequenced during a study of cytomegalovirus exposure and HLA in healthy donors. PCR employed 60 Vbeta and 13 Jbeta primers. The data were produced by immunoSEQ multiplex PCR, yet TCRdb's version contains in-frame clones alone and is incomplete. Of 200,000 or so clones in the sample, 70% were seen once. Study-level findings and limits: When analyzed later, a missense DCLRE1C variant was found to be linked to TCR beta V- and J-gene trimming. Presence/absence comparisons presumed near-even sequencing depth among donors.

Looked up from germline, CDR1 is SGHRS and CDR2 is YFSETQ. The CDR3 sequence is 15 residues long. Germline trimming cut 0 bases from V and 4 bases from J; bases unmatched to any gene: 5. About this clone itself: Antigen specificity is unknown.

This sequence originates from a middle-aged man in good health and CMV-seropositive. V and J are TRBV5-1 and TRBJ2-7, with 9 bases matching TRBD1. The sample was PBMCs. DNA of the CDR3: TGCGCCAGCAGCTTGGCGGGACAGGGTAGTTACGAGCAGTACTTC. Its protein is CASSLAGQGSYEQYF.